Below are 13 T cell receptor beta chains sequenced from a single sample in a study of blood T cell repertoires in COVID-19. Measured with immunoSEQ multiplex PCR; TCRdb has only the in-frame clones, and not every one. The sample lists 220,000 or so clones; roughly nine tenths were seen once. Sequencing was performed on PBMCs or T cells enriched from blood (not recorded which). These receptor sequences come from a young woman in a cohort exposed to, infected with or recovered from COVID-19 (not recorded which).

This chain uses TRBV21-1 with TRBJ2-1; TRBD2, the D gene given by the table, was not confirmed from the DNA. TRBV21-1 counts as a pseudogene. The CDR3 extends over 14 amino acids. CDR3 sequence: CARTGRGAYNEQFF. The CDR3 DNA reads TGTGCCAGGACGGGCCGGGGGGCCTACAATGAGCAGTTCTTC.

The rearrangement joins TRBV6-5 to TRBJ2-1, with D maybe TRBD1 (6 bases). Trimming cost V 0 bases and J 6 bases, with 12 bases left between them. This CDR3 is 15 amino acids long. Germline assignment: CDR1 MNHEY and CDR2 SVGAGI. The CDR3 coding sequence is TGTGCCAGCAGTTACTCGAACAGGGTGGCCAATGAGCAGTTCTTC. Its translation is CASSYSNRVANEQFF.

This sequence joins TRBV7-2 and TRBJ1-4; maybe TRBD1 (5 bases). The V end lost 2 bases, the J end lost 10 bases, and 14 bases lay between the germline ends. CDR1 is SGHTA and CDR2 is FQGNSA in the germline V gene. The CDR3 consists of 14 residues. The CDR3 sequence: CASSLRGEMGKLFF. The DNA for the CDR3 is TGTGCCAGCAGCTTAAGGGGTGAAATGGGAAAACTGTTTTTT.

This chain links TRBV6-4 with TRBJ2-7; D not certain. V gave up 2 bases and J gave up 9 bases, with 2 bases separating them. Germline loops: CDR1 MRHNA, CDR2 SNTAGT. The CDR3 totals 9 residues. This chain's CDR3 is CASSDRQYF. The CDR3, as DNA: TGTGCCAGCAGTGACCGGCAGTACTTC.

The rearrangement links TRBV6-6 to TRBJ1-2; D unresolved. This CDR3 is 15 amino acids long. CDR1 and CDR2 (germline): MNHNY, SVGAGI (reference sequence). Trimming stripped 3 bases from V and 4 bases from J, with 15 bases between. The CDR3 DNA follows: TGTGCCAGCAGTTATTCGTCTAGCCCCCTCTATGGCTACACCTTC. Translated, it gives CASSYSSSPLYGYTF.

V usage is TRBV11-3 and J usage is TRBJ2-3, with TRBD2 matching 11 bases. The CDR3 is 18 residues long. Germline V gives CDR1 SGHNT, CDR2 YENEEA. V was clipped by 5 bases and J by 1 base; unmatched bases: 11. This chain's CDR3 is CASSVGLAVGRGTDTQYF. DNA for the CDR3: TGTGCCAGCAGCGTGGGACTAGCGGTTGGGCGGGGCACAGATACGCAGTATTTT.

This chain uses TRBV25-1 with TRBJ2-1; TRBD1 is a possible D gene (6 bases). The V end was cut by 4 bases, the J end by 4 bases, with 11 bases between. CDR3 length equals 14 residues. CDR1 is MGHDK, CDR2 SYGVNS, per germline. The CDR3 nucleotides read TGTGCCAGCAGTGTCAGCCAGGGGTACAATGAGCAGTTCTTC. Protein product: CASSVSQGYNEQFF.

The CDR3 reads CASSPTGKEQYF. The CDR3 coding sequence is TGTGCCAGCAGCCCGACAGGGAAGGAGCAGTACTTC. V usage is TRBV28 and J usage is TRBJ2-7; TRBD1 matches 7 bases. From germline, CDR1 is MDHEN and CDR2 SYDVKM. The CDR3 covers 12 residues. V lost 6 bases and J lost 7; bases outside the gene matches: 6.

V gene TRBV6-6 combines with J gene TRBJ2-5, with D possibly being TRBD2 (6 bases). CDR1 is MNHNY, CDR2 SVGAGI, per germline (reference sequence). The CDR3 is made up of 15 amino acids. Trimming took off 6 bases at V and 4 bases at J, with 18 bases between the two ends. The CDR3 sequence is CASRPAGGVGETQYF. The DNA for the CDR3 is TGTGCCAGCAGACCCGCAGGAGGGGTAGGAGAGACCCAGTACTTC.

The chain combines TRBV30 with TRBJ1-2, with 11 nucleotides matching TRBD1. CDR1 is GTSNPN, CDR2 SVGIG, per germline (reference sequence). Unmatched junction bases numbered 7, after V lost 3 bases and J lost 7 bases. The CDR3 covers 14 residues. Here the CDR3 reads CAWSPGQGASGYTF. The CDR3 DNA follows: TGTGCCTGGAGCCCCGGACAGGGGGCTTCTGGCTACACCTTC.

The CDR3 DNA reads TGTGCCAGTAGTATGGGCAGGGGGTGGTACGAGCAGTACTTC. Amino acids: CASSMGRGWYEQYF. This sequence joins TRBV19 and TRBJ2-7, with 7 bases that match TRBD1. The CDR3 has 14 amino acids. V lost 3 bases, J lost 4 bases, and 6 bases stayed unmatched. Per the germline V gene, CDR1 is LNHDA and CDR2 is SQIVND (reference sequence).

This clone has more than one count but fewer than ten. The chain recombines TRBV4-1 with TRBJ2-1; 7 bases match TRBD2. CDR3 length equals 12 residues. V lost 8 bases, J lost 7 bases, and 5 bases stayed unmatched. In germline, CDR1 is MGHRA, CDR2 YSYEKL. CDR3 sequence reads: CASGHGRNEQFF. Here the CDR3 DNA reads TGCGCCAGCGGACACGGGAGGAATGAGCAGTTCTTC.

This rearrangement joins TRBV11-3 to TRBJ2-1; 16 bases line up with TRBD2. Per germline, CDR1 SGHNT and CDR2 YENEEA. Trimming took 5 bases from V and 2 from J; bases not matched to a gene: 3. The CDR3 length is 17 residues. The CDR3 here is CASSPGTSGGAYNEQFF. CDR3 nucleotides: TGTGCCAGCAGCCCTGGGACTAGCGGGGGGGCCTACAATGAGCAGTTCTTC.